This entry lists 18 T cell receptor beta chains sequenced from one sample in a study of early T cells in non-severe SARS-CoV-2 infection. MiXCR was run by TCRdb on the 5' RACE reads, yielding one entry per CDR3 protein. The sample records about 87,000 distinct CDR3 sequences, approximately 14% being singletons. Input material: whole blood. The receptors shown here come from an adult who was a healthcare worker with PCR-confirmed SARS-CoV-2 infection or an uninfected control (not recorded which).

CDR3 region: CASSLEPSGVTGELFF. The DNA of the CDR3 is TGCGCCAGCAGCTTGGAGCCTAGCGGGGTCACCGGGGAGCTGTTTTTT. This chain connects TRBV5-1 to TRBJ2-2; 9 bases are a match to TRBD2. The CDR3 has 16 residues. Losses at the gene ends were 0 bases for V and 4 bases for J; bases not matched to a gene: 4. Germline V lookup: CDR1 SGHRS, CDR2 YFSETQ.

The V and J genes are TRBV5-1 and TRBJ1-6, with TRBD1 matching 7 bases. Germline-derived CDR1 and CDR2 are SGHRS and YFSETQ. This CDR3 region has 17 residues. V was clipped by 2 bases and J by 0 bases; unmatched bases: 5. CDR3 nucleotide sequence: TGCGCCAGCAGCTTCGGGACAGCCAGCTCCTATAATTCACCCCTCCACTTT. This gives the protein CASSFGTASSYNSPLHF.

The sample holds a few counts of this clonotype. This sequence joins TRBV18 and TRBJ2-5; either TRBD1 or TRBD2 may fit D (6 bases each). CDR1 and CDR2 (germline): KGHSH, LQKENI. V shed 0 bases and J shed 4 bases, with 12 bases lying between them. This CDR3 is built from 15 residues. CDR3 nucleotides: TGTGCCAGCTCACCACCAGGGGGGCAGAGAGAGACCCAGTACTTC. Encoded protein: CASSPPGGQRETQYF.

The chain combines TRBV19 with TRBJ2-2, with 11 bases fitting TRBD1. The CDR3 totals 16 residues. Germline loops: CDR1 LNHDA, CDR2 SQIVND (reference sequence). After removal of 0 bases from V and 6 bases from J, the junction contained 3 bases not matched to a gene. CDR3 DNA sequence: TGTGCCAGTAGTATAGACAGGACAGGGGGCTCCGGGGAGCTGTTTTTT. Its protein product is CASSIDRTGGSGELFF.

This clonotype showed up many times. The chain recombines TRBV5-6 with TRBJ2-3; unclear D gene. Trimming shortened V by 3 bases and J by 5 bases, and 10 bases separated the two germline ends. CDR3 size: 13 residues. CDR1 and CDR2 (germline): SGHDT, YYEEEE. CDR3: CASSWAYLDTQYF. The CDR3, as DNA: TGTGCCAGCAGCTGGGCCTATTTAGATACGCAGTATTTT.

This clonotype occurred a few times. V and J are TRBV28 and TRBJ1-1; D remains unclear. The length of the CDR3 is 12 residues. The germline gives CDR1 MDHEN, CDR2 SYDVKM. With 0 bases removed from V and 7 bases from J, the gap between germline ends came to 6 bases. The CDR3, as DNA: TGTGCCAGCAGTTTATGGCAAATTGAAGCTTTCTTT. Translating it yields CASSLWQIEAFF.

The chain is built from TRBV12-3 or TRBV12-4 and TRBJ1-1, with D perhaps TRBD1 (5 bases). This CDR3 comprises 12 residues. V was pared by 5 bases and J by 7 bases, with 11 bases between. CDR3: CASSANRFEAFF. The CDR3 nucleotides read TGTGCCAGCAGTGCCAACAGGTTTGAAGCTTTCTTT.

The chain joins TRBV7-2 to TRBJ2-5, with TRBD2 identical over 15 bases. Looked up from germline, CDR1 is SGHTA and CDR2 is FQGNSA. V lost 2 bases and J lost 3; bases outside the gene matches: 4. This CDR3 region has 17 residues. CDR3 nucleotide sequence: TGTGCCAGCAGCTTACCCTGGACTAGCGGGGGGGAAGAGACCCAGTACTTC. Its translation: CASSLPWTSGGEETQYF.

This clonotype was detected a few times. The chain couples TRBV6-5 to TRBJ2-7; tentatively, D is TRBD1 or TRBD2 (6 bases each). In germline, CDR1 is MNHEY, CDR2 SVGAGI. Trimming took 8 bases from V and 1 from J, leaving 18 bases between them. This CDR3 contains 15 residues. This CDR3 is CASRSPGAESYEQYF. The CDR3 coding sequence is TGTGCCAGCCGAAGCCCGGGGGCTGAGTCCTACGAGCAGTACTTC.

With respect to this clonotype: This clone may be a read error of a much larger clone one base away. The gene calls are TRBV28 and TRBJ1-2; 8 bases align to TRBD1. Per the germline V gene, CDR1 is MDHEN and CDR2 is SYDVKM. V dropped 8 bases and J dropped 2; count of bases not matched to a gene: 4. This CDR3 region has 13 residues. The CDR3 DNA is TGTGCCAGCGGGGACAGGTGCAACTATGGCTACACCTTC. Protein product: CASGDRCNYGYTF.

This clonotype was observed once. This chain connects TRBV28 to TRBJ2-4, with D perhaps TRBD1 (6 bases). This CDR3 spans 13 amino acids. Germline-derived CDR1 and CDR2 are MDHEN and SYDVKM. V was shortened by 11 bases and J by 6 bases, with 17 bases between the two germline ends. The CDR3 here is CAAWGHGLNIQYF. In DNA form, the CDR3 reads TGTGCCGCTTGGGGACACGGATTAAACATTCAGTACTTC.

Only a few counts were recorded for this clonotype. The genes are TRBV28 and TRBJ1-1; D might be TRBD1 (5 bases). With 3 bases removed from V and 11 bases from J, the gap between germline ends came to 10 bases. The CDR3 has 11 residues. Germline V gives CDR1 MDHEN, CDR2 SYDVKM. The CDR3 loop reads CASSLGEMAFF. The CDR3 DNA sequence: TGTGCCAGCAGTTTGGGGGAGATGGCTTTCTTT.

The rearrangement uses TRBV6-1 and TRBJ1-3; no definite D call. Germline V gene sequence: CDR1 MNHNS, CDR2 SASEGT. V gave up 1 base and J gave up 0 bases, with 10 bases separating them. The CDR3 is 16 amino acids. CDR3: CASSEVRPSSGNTIYF. In DNA form, the CDR3 reads TGTGCCAGCAGTGAAGTGCGGCCGAGCTCTGGAAACACCATATATTTT.

A word on this clonotype: A read error may account for a junction end that differs from germline. V gene TRBV7-2 combines with J gene TRBJ2-5; 10 bases agree with TRBD2. This CDR3 spans 16 amino acids. Germline V gives CDR1 SGHTA, CDR2 FQGNSA. The CDR3 DNA reads as TGTGCCAGCAGCATAGCGGGGGGCCCTCCGAGAGAGACCCAGTACTTC. It codes for CASSIAGGPPRETQYF.

This clonotype was recorded at least ten times. V gene TRBV28 combines with J gene TRBJ1-3; 7 bases agree with TRBD1. Per the germline V gene, CDR1 is MDHEN and CDR2 is SYDVKM. This CDR3 spans 18 amino acids. J gave up 0 bases and V 5 bases, and 13 bases lay outside the gene matches. CDR3 in amino acids: CASSTWRTGGGSGNTIYF. The CDR3 DNA follows: TGTGCCAGCAGTACATGGCGGACAGGAGGCGGCTCTGGAAACACCATATATTTT.

The rearrangement links TRBV12-3 or TRBV12-4 to TRBJ1-3; D might be TRBD1 (6 bases). The CDR3 has 14 amino acids. V gave up 5 bases and J gave up 1 base, with 9 bases separating them. The CDR3 spells CASSLTGSGNTIYF. CDR3 in DNA: TGTGCCAGCAGTCTTACAGGGTCTGGAAACACCATATATTTT.

This clonotype was detected only a few times. This chain connects TRBV29-1 to TRBJ2-2, with D perhaps TRBD1 (5 bases). Trimming shortened V by 3 bases and J by 4 bases, and 12 bases separated the two germline ends. This CDR3 contains 14 residues. From germline, CDR1 is SQVTM and CDR2 ANQGSEA. CDR3 sequence reads: CSVDYGAGTGELFF. CDR3 coding DNA: TGCAGCGTTGATTATGGGGCCGGCACCGGGGAGCTGTTTTTT.

There are many counts of this clonotype. The chain is built from TRBV10-3 and TRBJ2-3, with D perhaps being TRBD1 or TRBD2 (5 bases each). The length of the CDR3 is 16 residues. Trimming took 4 bases from V and 1 from J, leaving 15 bases between them. From germline, CDR1 is ENHRY and CDR2 SYGVKD. Written as DNA, the CDR3 is TGTGCCATCAGTGGATTCTCTCGGGGCGGCACAGATACGCAGTATTTT. It encodes CAISGFSRGGTDTQYF.